This T cell receptor (beta chain) was sequenced in a study of blood T cell repertoires in COVID-19. This clone was detected only once. Here immunoSEQ multiplex PCR was the method, and the copy in TCRdb shows in-frame clones only, minus some. This repertoire shows some 350,000 clones, roughly 90% found once; its top ten account for approximately 3%. Followed over time, Seattle patients had been enrolled while infection was active. The CDR3 covers 13 residues. The sequence came from a woman aged 30 to 39 with COVID-19, enrolled during active disease. The sample was peripheral blood. This chain links TRBV21-1 with TRBJ2-7; the D call TRBD1 from the table was never checked on the DNA. TRBV21-1 is an annotated pseudogene. The CDR3 loop is CASSNGTGYEQYV. In nucleotides, the CDR3 is TGTGCCAGCAGCAATGGGACAGGGTACGAGCAGTACGTC.